The rows below give T cell receptor beta chains drawn from one sample of a study of T cell changes during pregnancy in multiple sclerosis. Some clones are missing from TCRdb's copy, which holds only in-frame ones; the method was immunoSEQ multiplex PCR. Seen here are tens of thousands of clones, around nine tenths observed once, and the top ten hold over 8.5%. Source: CD8+ T cells from peripheral blood mononuclear cells, taken before pregnancy. These receptor sequences come from a female donor with multiple sclerosis, enrolled in a pregnancy study. Each CDR3 is given with its conserved first and last residue. The D gene is left open where the match is weak. Only some rows state a clone size, as once, few, many or a class for expanded clones.

clone size: NA
V gene: TRBV4-1
D gene: TRBD1
J gene: TRBJ2-2
CDR3 protein: CASSQQGQGNTGELFF
CDR3 DNA: TGCGCCAGCAGCCAGCAGGGACAGGGGAACACCGGGGAGCTGTTTTTT

clone size: NA
V gene: TRBV7-2
D gene: NA
J gene: TRBJ1-1
CDR3 protein: CASSLTRENTEAFF
CDR3 DNA: TGTGCCAGCAGCTTAACCAGGGAGAACACTGAAGCTTTCTTT

clone size: NA
V gene: TRBV7-8
D gene: TRBD2
J gene: TRBJ2-5
CDR3 protein: CASSPSGGPLQETQYF
CDR3 DNA: TGTGCCAGCAGCCCTAGCGGGGGGCCCCTACAAGAGACCCAGTACTTC

clone size: few
V gene: TRBV7-9
D gene: TRBD2
J gene: TRBJ2-7
CDR3 protein: CASSLLAGGPYEQYF
CDR3 DNA: TGTGCCAGCAGTCTGCTAGCGGGAGGGCCCTACGAGCAGTACTTC

clone size: NA
V gene: TRBV9
D gene: TRBD2
J gene: TRBJ2-3
CDR3 protein: CASSTGWTSVADTQYF
CDR3 DNA: TGTGCCAGCAGCACAGGCTGGACTAGCGTAGCAGATACGCAGTATTTT

clone size: NA
V gene: TRBV29-1
D gene: NA
J gene: TRBJ1-2
CDR3 protein: CSVDRQAFGYTF
CDR3 DNA: TGCAGCGTTGATAGACAGGCTTTCGGCTACACCTTC

clone size: NA
V gene: TRBV7-9
D gene: NA
J gene: TRBJ1-1
CDR3 protein: CASSRGTEAFF
CDR3 DNA: TGTGCCAGCAGCCGCGGGACTGAAGCTTTCTTT

clone size: NA
V gene: TRBV5-1
D gene: TRBD2
J gene: TRBJ2-1
CDR3 protein: CASRNGRAPGNEQFF
CDR3 DNA: TGCGCCAGCAGGAACGGGAGGGCCCCTGGCAATGAGCAGTTCTTC

clone size: NA
V gene: TRBV7-6
D gene: TRBD2
J gene: TRBJ2-2
CDR3 protein: CASSPGLAGAWSGELFF
CDR3 DNA: TGTGCCAGCAGCCCGGGACTAGCGGGGGCCTGGTCCGGGGAGCTGTTTTTT

clone size: NA
V gene: TRBV2
D gene: TRBD2
J gene: TRBJ2-3
CDR3 protein: CASSEAHLTSGASTDTQYF
CDR3 DNA: TGTGCCAGCAGTGAAGCGCATCTTACTAGCGGGGCTAGCACAGATACGCAGTATTTT

clone size: few
V gene: TRBV7-9
D gene: NA
J gene: TRBJ2-3
CDR3 protein: CASSPVMDSQDTQYF
CDR3 DNA: TGTGCCAGCAGTCCGGTCATGGACAGTCAGGATACGCAGTATTTT

clone size: once
V gene: TRBV7-6
D gene: NA
J gene: TRBJ2-7
CDR3 protein: CASSQGRGDEQYF
CDR3 DNA: TGTGCCAGCAGCCAGGGCCGCGGGGACGAGCAGTACTTC

clone size: once
V gene: TRBV7-9
D gene: NA
J gene: TRBJ2-5
CDR3 protein: CASSSHEWERQETQYF
CDR3 DNA: TGTGCCAGCAGCTCCCACGAGTGGGAGAGGCAAGAGACCCAGTACTTC

clone size: NA
V gene: TRBV4-3
D gene: TRBD1
J gene: TRBJ2-7
CDR3 protein: CASSQGTGSSYEQYF
CDR3 DNA: TGCGCCAGCAGCCAAGGGACAGGGAGCTCCTACGAGCAGTACTTC

clone size: NA
V gene: TRBV27
D gene: TRBD1
J gene: TRBJ2-7
CDR3 protein: CASSLLGQGYYEQYF
CDR3 DNA: TGTGCCAGCAGTTTATTGGGACAGGGGTACTACGAGCAGTACTTC

clone size: NA
V gene: TRBV2
D gene: TRBD1
J gene: TRBJ2-3
CDR3 protein: CASRGDRLSTDTQYF
CDR3 DNA: TGTGCCAGCAGAGGGGACAGACTTAGCACAGATACGCAGTATTTT

clone size: NA
V gene: TRBV30
D gene: NA
J gene: TRBJ1-1
CDR3 protein: CACRRNTEAFF
CDR3 DNA: TGTGCCTGCCGTAGAAACACTGAAGCTTTCTTT

clone size: NA
V gene: TRBV19
D gene: NA
J gene: TRBJ1-1
CDR3 protein: CASSTTRNTEAFF
CDR3 DNA: TGTGCCAGTAGCACCACCAGGAACACTGAAGCTTTCTTT

clone size: once
V gene: TRBV27
D gene: NA
J gene: TRBJ1-1
CDR3 protein: CASSFFARRMNTEAFF
CDR3 DNA: TGTGCCAGCAGTTTTTTTGCCCGCAGGATGAACACTGAAGCTTTCTTT

clone size: NA
V gene: TRBV7-7
D gene: NA
J gene: TRBJ1-4
CDR3 protein: CASSLFPGDEKLFF
CDR3 DNA: TGTGCCAGCAGCTTATTTCCAGGGGATGAAAAACTGTTTTTT

clone size: NA
V gene: TRBV7-2
D gene: TRBD2
J gene: TRBJ2-7
CDR3 protein: CASRTSGGLSSYEQYF
CDR3 DNA: TGTGCCAGCAGAACTAGCGGGGGCCTAAGCTCCTACGAGCAGTACTTC

clone size: NA
V gene: TRBV18
D gene: TRBD1
J gene: TRBJ2-6
CDR3 protein: CASSRDRLSGANVLTF
CDR3 DNA: TGTGCCAGCTCGCGGGACAGGCTCTCTGGGGCCAACGTCCTGACTTTC

clone size: NA
V gene: TRBV5-1
D gene: NA
J gene: TRBJ1-1
CDR3 protein: CASTPRRGAEAFF
CDR3 DNA: TGCGCCAGCACCCCGCGAAGGGGCGCTGAAGCTTTCTTT

clone size: NA
V gene: TRBV6-1
D gene: NA
J gene: TRBJ2-7
CDR3 protein: CASSESASDEQYF
CDR3 DNA: TGTGCCAGCAGTGAGTCGGCGAGCGACGAGCAGTACTTC

clone size: NA
V gene: TRBV7-9
D gene: TRBD2
J gene: TRBJ2-1
CDR3 protein: CASSGNTGGSYNEQFF
CDR3 DNA: TGTGCCAGCAGCGGTAACACGGGGGGCTCCTACAATGAGCAGTTCTTC

clone size: NA
V gene: TRBV5-6
D gene: NA
J gene: TRBJ2-2
CDR3 protein: CASSSQGSGTGELFF
CDR3 DNA: TGTGCCAGCAGCTCGCAGGGGTCTGGCACCGGGGAGCTGTTTTTT

clone size: NA
V gene: TRBV28
D gene: TRBD1
J gene: TRBJ2-3
CDR3 protein: CASSSLGQGFYFGTDTQYF
CDR3 DNA: TGTGCCAGCAGTTCCCTGGGACAGGGTTTTTATTTTGGCACAGATACGCAGTATTTT

clone size: NA
V gene: TRBV29-1
D gene: NA
J gene: TRBJ2-7
CDR3 protein: CSVGTGGTYEQYF
CDR3 DNA: TGCAGCGTTGGCACGGGGGGCACCTACGAGCAGTACTTC

clone size: NA
V gene: TRBV29-1
D gene: TRBD2
J gene: TRBJ2-1
CDR3 protein: CSGERGVEQFF
CDR3 DNA: TGCAGCGGGGAGCGGGGGGTTGAGCAGTTCTTC

clone size: once
V gene: TRBV2
D gene: NA
J gene: TRBJ2-1
CDR3 protein: CASSEWDSVPGGNEQFF
CDR3 DNA: TGTGCCAGCAGTGAATGGGACAGCGTACCGGGGGGGAATGAGCAGTTCTTC

clone size: NA
V gene: TRBV6-4
D gene: TRBD2
J gene: TRBJ2-1
CDR3 protein: CASSVISGRTNEQFF
CDR3 DNA: TGTGCCAGCAGTGTGATTAGCGGGAGGACGAATGAGCAGTTCTTC